This T cell receptor beta chain was sequenced in a study of cytomegalovirus exposure and HLA in healthy donors. The ends lost 4 bases at V and 10 bases at J; junction bases unmatched: 3. Germline loops: CDR1 SGDLS, CDR2 YYNGEE. There are 12 residues in the CDR3. Primers for the PCR totalled 60 Vbeta and 13 Jbeta. Method: immunoSEQ multiplex PCR; TCRdb's copy keeps in-frame clones and lacks some. The table lists 160,000 or so clones, 84% of them singletons. Although they were nominally healthy when sampled, donors likely had unrecorded immune exposures. The chain is built from TRBV9 and TRBJ2-1, with 9 positions matching TRBD2. This TCR came from a man in his fifties in good health and CMV-seropositive. Sequenced sample: PBMCs. CDR3 protein: CASSPLAGEQFF. The CDR3 DNA follows: TGTGCCAGCAGCCCCCTAGCGGGGGAGCAGTTCTTC.